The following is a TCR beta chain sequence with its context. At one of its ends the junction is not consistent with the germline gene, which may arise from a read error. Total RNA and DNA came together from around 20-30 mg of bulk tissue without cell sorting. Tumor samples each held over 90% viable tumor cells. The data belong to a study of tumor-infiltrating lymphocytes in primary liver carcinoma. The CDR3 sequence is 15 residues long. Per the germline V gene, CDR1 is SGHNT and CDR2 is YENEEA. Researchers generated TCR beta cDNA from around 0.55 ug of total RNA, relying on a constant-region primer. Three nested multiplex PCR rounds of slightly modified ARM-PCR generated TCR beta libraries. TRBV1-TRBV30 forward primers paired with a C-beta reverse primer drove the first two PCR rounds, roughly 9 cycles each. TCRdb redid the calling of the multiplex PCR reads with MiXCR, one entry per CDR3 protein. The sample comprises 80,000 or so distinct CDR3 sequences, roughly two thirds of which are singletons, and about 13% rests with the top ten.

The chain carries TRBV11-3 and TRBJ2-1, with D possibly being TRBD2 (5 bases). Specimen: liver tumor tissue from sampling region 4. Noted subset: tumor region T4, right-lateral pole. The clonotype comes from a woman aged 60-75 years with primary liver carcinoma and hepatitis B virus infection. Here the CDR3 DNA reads TGTGCCAGCGGCTTAGGAACTAACGGGAAGCTTGAGCAGATCTTC. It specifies CASGLGTNGKLEQIF.